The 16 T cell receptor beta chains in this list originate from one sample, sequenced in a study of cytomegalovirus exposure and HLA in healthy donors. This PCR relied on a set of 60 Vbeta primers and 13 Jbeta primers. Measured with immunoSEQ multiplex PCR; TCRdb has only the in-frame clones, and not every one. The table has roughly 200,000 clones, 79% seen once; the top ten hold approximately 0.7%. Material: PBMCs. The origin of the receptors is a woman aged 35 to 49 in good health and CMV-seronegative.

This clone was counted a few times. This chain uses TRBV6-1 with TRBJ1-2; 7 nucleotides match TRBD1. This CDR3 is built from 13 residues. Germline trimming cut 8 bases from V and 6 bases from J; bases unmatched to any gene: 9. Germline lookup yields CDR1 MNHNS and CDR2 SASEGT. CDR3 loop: CASSRGQEDGYTF. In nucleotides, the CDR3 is TGTGCCAGCTCTCGTGGACAGGAGGATGGCTACACCTTC.

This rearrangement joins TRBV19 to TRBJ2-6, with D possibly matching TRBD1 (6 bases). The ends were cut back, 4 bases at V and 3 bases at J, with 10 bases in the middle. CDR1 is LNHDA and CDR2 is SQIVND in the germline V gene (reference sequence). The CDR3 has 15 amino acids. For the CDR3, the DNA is TGTGCCAGTAGTAGGGGGCTAGGTGGGGCCAACGTCCTGACTTTC. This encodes CASSRGLGGANVLTF.

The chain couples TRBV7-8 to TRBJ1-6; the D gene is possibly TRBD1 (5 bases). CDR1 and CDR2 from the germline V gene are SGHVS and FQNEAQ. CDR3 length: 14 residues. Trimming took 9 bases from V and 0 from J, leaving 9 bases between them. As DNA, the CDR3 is TGTGCCAGTGGGGGGAGCTCCTATAATTCACCCCTCCACTTT. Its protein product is CASGGSSYNSPLHF.

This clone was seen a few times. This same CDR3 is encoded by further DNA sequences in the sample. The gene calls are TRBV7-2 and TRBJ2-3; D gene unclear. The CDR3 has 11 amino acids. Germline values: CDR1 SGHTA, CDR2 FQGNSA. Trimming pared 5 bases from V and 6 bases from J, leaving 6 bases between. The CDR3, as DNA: TGTGCCAGCAGCCCCCAGGATACGCAGTATTTT. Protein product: CASSPQDTQYF.

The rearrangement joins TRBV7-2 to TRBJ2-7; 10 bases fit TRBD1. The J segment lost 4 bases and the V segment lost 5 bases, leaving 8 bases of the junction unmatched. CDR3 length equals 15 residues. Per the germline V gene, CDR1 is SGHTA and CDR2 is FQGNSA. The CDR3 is CASSPGQGVSYEQYF. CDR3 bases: TGTGCCAGCAGCCCAGGACAGGGGGTATCGTACGAGCAGTACTTC. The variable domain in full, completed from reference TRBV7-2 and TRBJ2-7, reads GAGVSQSPSNKVTEKGKDVELRCDPISGHTALYWYRQSLGQGLEFLIYFQGNSAPDKSGLPSDRFSAERTGGSVSTLTIQRTQQEDSAVYLCASSPGQGVSYEQYFGPGTRLTVT.

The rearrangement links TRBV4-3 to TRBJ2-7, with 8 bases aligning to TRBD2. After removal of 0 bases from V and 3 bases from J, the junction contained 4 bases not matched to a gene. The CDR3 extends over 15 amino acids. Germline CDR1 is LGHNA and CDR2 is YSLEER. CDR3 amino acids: CASSQEETSVYEQYF. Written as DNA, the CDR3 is TGCGCCAGCAGCCAAGAGGAGACTAGCGTCTACGAGCAGTACTTC.

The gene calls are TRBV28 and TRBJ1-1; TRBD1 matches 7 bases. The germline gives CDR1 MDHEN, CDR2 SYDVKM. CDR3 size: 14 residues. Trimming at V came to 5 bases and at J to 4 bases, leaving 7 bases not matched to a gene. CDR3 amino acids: CASSPTGWSTEAFF. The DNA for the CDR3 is TGTGCCAGCAGTCCGACAGGGTGGAGCACTGAAGCTTTCTTT.

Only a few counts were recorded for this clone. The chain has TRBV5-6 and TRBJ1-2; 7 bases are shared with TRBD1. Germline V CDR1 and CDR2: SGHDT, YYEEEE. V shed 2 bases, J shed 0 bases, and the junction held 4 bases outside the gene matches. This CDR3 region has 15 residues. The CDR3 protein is CASSFGTVANYGYTF. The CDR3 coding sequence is TGTGCCAGCAGCTTCGGGACAGTAGCTAACTATGGCTACACCTTC.

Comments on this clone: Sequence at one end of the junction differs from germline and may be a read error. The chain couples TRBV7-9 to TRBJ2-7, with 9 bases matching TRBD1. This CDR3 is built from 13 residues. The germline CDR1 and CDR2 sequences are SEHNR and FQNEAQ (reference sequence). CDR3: CSSSLGTGRQQYF. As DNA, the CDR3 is TGTTCCAGCAGTCTAGGGACAGGGAGACAGCAGTACTTC.

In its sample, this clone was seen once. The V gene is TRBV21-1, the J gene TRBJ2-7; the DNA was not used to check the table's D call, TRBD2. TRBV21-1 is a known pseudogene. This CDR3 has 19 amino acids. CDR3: CASTQSSNSGGSESYEQYF. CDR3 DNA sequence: TGTGCCAGCACCCAGTCGAGTAACTCGGGGGGGAGCGAGTCCTACGAGCAGTACTTC.

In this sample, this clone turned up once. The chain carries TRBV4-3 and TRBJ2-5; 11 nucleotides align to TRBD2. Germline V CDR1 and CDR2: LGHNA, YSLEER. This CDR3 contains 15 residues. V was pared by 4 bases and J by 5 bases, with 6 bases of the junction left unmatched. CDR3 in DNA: TGCGCCAGCAGCCTTCTAGCGGGAGGCGAGGAGACCCAGTACTTC. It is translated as CASSLLAGGEETQYF.

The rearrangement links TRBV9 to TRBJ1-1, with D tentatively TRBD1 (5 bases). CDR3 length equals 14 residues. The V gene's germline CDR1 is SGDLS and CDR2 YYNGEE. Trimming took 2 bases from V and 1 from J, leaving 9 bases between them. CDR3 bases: TGTGCCAGCAGCGTGGCGGGGACGAACACTGAAGCTTTCTTT. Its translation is CASSVAGTNTEAFF. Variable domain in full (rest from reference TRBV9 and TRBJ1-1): DSGVTQTPKHLITATGQRVTLRCSPRSGDLSVYWYQQSLDQGLQFLIQYYNGEERAKGNILERFSAQQFPDLHSELNLSSLELGDSALYFCASSVAGTNTEAFFGQGTRLTVV.

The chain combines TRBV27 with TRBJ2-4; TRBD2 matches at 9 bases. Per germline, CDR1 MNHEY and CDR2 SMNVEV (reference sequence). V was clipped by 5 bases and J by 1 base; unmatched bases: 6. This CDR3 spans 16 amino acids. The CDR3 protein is CASSLYSGGAKNIQYF. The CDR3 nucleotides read TGTGCCAGCAGTCTATACAGCGGGGGGGCCAAAAACATTCAGTACTTC.

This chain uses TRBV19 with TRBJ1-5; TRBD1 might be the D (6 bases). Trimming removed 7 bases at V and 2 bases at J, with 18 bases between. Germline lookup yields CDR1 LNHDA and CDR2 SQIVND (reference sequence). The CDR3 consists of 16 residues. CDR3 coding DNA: TGTGCCAGTACCCCAGTGGAACAGGGAGGCAATCAGCCCCAGCATTTT. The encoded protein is CASTPVEQGGNQPQHF.

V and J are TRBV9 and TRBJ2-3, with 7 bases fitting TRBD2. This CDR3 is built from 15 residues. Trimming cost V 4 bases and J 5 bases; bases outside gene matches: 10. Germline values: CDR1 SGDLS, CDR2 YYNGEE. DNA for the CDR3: TGTGCCAGCAGCCTCCGTTGGCTAGCGGAAGATACGCAGTATTTT. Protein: CASSLRWLAEDTQYF.

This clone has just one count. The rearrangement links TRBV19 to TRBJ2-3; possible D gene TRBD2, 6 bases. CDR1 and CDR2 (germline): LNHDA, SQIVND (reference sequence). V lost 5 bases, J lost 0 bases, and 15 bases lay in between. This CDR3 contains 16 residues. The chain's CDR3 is CASSLSPGTSTDTQYF. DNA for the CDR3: TGTGCCAGTAGTCTCTCCCCCGGGACTAGCACAGATACGCAGTATTTT.